The 8 T cell receptor beta chains below come from one sample, sequenced in a study of blood T cells in healthy people across ages. A sample-barcoded 5' primer and a J-beta primer mix were used in a second PCR of roughly 6 to 11 cycles. TCRdb analysed the 5' RACE reads with MiXCR anew, one entry per CDR3 protein. The sample records 800,000 or so distinct CDR3 sequences, 20% to 30% being singletons. Separately, the same data were catalogued under a study of T cells of mothers and their children.

Sequencing was carried out using blood. These receptors all come from a boy between 10 and 17 years old in good health.

This clonotype was detected once. This chain connects TRBV4-3 to TRBJ1-2, with a tentative D call TRBD1 (5 bases). This CDR3 has 16 residues. The germline V gene has CDR1 LGHNA and CDR2 YSLEER. The V end lost 0 bases, the J end lost 6 bases, and 17 bases lay between the germline ends. The CDR3 is CASSQEGVSGANGYTF. The CDR3 bases are TGCGCCAGCAGCCAAGAGGGGGTCTCTGGGGCCAATGGCTACACCTTC.

With respect to this clonotype: The junction does not match germline at one end; this may be a read error. The CDR3, as DNA: TGCGTCAGCAGCCGCACGGCAGCGGGGAACACTGAAGCTTTCTTT. Translating gives CVSSRTAAGNTEAFF. The J gene is TRBJ1-1, the V gene TRBV4-3, with no clear D. This CDR3 comprises 15 residues. Germline CDR1 LGHNA, CDR2 YSLEER.

This sequence joins TRBV4-3 and TRBJ2-1, with a tentative D call TRBD2 (5 bases). The CDR3 has 16 amino acids. Germline V gene lookup returns CDR1 LGHNA and CDR2 YSLEER. V shed 0 bases and J shed 2 bases, with 11 bases lying between them. The CDR3 loop reads CASSQDPGSPYNEQFF. The CDR3 coding sequence is TGCGCCAGCAGCCAAGACCCGGGAAGTCCCTACAATGAGCAGTTCTTC.

This chain uses TRBV15 with TRBJ2-1; the match to TRBD1 covers 10 bases. Germline V CDR1 and CDR2: LNHNV, YYDKDF (reference sequence). The CDR3 is made up of 14 amino acids. The ends lost 8 bases at V and 1 base at J; junction bases unmatched: 2. The CDR3 here is CATGQGGSYNEQFF. DNA of the CDR3: TGTGCCACCGGACAGGGGGGGTCCTACAATGAGCAGTTCTTC.

The chain couples TRBV28 to TRBJ2-1; 10 positions match TRBD1. The end of the DNA is better explained by TRBJ2-7, so the J call may be wrong. Germline V gene data show CDR1 as MDHEN and CDR2 as SYDVKM. This CDR3 comprises 14 residues. The CDR3 coding sequence is TGTGCCAGCGGCTCGGGACAGGGGAAGTTAGGGCAGTACTTC. This gives the protein CASGSGQGKLGQYF.

This clonotype turned up a few times. This rearrangement joins TRBV5-5 to TRBJ2-5; D is ambiguous. The germline V gene encodes CDR1 SGHKS and CDR2 YYEKEE (reference sequence). There are 15 residues in the CDR3. V shed 1 base and J shed 9 bases, with 19 bases lying between them. The CDR3 loop reads CASSLSSSTLMAQYF. Written as DNA, the CDR3 is TGTGCCAGCAGCTTGTCGTCCTCCACCTTGATGGCCCAGTACTTC.

About this clonotype itself: This may be a read error: a much more frequent sequence differs by one nucleotide. This sequence joins TRBV27 and TRBJ2-5; TRBD2 matches 7 bases. V lost 4 bases and J lost 5; bases outside the gene matches: 7. This CDR3 contains 14 residues. CDR1 is MNHEY and CDR2 is SMNVEV in the germline V gene (reference sequence). The CDR3 spells CASSSVAGGETQYF. The DNA of the CDR3 is TGTGCCAGCAGTTCAGTAGCGGGCGGGGAGACCCAGTACTTC.

This clonotype was counted between two and nine times. V and J are TRBV5-1 and TRBJ2-1, with 7 bases lining up with TRBD2. The V segment lost 4 bases and the J segment 1 base; nucleotides outside the gene matches: 5. Germline V gene lookup returns CDR1 SGHRS and CDR2 YFSETQ. The CDR3 loop spans 15 amino acids. CDR3 bases: TGCGCCAGCAGCCCGGAAGCGGGGTCCTACAATGAGCAGTTCTTC. Protein: CASSPEAGSYNEQFF.